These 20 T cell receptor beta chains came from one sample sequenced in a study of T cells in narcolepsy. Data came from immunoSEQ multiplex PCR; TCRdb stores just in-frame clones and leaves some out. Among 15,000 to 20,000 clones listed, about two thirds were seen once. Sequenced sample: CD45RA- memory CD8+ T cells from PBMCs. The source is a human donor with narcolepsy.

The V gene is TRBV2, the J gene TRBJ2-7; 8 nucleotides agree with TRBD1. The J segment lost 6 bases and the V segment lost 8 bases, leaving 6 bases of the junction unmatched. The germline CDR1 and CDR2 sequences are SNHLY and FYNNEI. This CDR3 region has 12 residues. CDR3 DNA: TGTGCCAGCGAATCCAGGGGGCGCGAGCAGTACTTC. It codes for CASESRGREQYF.

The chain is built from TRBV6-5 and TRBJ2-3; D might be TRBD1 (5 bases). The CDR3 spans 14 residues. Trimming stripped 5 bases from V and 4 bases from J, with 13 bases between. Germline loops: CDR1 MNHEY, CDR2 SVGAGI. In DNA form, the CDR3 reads TGTGCCAGCAGTCTCCCAGGGTCCCCAGATACGCAGTATTTT. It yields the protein CASSLPGSPDTQYF.

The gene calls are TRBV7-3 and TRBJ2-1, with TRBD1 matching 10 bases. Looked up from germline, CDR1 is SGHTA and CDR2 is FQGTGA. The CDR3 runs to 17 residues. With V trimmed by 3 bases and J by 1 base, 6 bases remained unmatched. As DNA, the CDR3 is TGTGCCAGCAGCTTGAGACAGGGGGCAGTTTCCTACAATGAGCAGTTCTTC. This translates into CASSLRQGAVSYNEQFF.

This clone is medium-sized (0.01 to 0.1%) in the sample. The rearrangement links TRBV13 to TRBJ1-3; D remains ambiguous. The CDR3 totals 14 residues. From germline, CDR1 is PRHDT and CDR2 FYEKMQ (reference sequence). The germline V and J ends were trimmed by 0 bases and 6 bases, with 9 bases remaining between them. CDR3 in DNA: TGTGCCAGCAGCTTAGGCCGAGCTGAAAACACCATATATTTT. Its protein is CASSLGRAENTIYF.

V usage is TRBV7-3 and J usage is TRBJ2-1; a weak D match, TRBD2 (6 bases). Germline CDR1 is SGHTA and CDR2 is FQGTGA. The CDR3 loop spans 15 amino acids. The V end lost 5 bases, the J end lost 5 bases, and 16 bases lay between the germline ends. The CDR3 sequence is CASSPQGTGNNEQFF. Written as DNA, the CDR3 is TGTGCCAGCAGCCCTCAAGGGACTGGGAACAATGAGCAGTTCTTC.

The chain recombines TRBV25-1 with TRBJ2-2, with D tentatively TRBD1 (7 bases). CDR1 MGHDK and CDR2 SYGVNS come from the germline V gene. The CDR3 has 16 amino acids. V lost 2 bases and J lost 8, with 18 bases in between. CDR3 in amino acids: CASSEQRQGGSGELFF. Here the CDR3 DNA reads TGTGCCAGCAGTGAACAGAGACAGGGAGGCTCTGGGGAGCTGTTTTTT.

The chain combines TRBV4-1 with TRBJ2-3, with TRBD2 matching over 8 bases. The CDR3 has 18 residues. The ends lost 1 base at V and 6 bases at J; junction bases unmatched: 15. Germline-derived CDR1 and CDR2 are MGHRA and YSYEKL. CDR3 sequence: CASSQVWGSGATGDTQYF. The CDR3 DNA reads TGCGCCAGCAGCCAAGTTTGGGGTAGCGGGGCCACCGGGGATACGCAGTATTTT.

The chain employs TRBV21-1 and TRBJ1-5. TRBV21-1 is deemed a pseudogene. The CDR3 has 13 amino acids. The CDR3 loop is CASSTGPHQPQHF. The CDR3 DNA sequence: TGTGCCAGCAGCACCGGACCGCATCAGCCCCAGCATTTT.

The CDR3 sequence is CASSSFWTGGQETQYF. The CDR3 DNA reads TGTGCCAGCAGTTCCTTTTGGACAGGGGGCCAAGAGACCCAGTACTTC. The chain joins TRBV6-5 to TRBJ2-5; 10 nucleotides line up with TRBD1. The CDR3 length is 16 residues. The germline V gene has CDR1 MNHEY and CDR2 SVGAGI. Unmatched junction bases numbered 6, after V lost 4 bases and J lost 1 base.

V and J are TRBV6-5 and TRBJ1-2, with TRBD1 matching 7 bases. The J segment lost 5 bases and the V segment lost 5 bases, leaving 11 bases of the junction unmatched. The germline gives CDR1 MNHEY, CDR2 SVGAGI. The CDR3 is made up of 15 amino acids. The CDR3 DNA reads TGTGCCAGCAGTCCGGACAGGCCGGAGGTTTATGGCTACACCTTC. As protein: CASSPDRPEVYGYTF.

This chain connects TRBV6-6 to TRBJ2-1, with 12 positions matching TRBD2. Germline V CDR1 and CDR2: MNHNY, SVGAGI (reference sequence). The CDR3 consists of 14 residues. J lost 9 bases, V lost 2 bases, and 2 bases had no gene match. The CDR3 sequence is CASSYLAGGIEQFF. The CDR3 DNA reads TGTGCCAGCAGTTACCTAGCGGGAGGGATTGAGCAGTTCTTC.

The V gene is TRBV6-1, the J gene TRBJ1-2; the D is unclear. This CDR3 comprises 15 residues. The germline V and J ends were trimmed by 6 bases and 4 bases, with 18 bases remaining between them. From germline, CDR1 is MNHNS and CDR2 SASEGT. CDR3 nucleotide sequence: TGTGCCAGCAGGTCAGAGGCAGCAGATTTCTATGGCTACACCTTC. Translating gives CASRSEAADFYGYTF.

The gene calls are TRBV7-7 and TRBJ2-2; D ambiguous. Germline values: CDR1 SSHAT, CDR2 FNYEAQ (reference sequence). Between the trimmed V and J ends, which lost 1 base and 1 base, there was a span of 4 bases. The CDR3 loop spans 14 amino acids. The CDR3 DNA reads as TGTGCCAGCAGCTTAGTCAGGAACACCGGGGAGCTGTTTTTT. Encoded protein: CASSLVRNTGELFF.

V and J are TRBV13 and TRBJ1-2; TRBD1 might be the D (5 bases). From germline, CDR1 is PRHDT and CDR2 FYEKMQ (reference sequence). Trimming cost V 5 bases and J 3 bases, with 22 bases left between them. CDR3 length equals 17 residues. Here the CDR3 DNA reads TGTGCCAGCAGCATGACCTCAGGGTCCCTATGGGACTATGGCTACACCTTC. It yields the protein CASSMTSGSLWDYGYTF.

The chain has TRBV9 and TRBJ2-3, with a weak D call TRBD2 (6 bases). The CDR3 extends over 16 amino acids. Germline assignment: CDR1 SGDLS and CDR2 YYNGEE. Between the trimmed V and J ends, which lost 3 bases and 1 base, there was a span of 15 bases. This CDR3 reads CASSAGGGTGTDTQYF. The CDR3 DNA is TGTGCCAGCAGCGCCGGAGGCGGGACGGGCACAGATACGCAGTATTTT.

The CDR3 nucleotides are TGTGCCAGCAGCCTCCGCACAGATACGCAGTATTTT. Translating it yields CASSLRTDTQYF. This chain links TRBV13 with TRBJ2-3, with D unresolved. The CDR3 is 12 amino acids. CDR1 is PRHDT, CDR2 FYEKMQ, per germline (reference sequence). Between the trimmed V and J ends, which lost 5 bases and 1 base, there was a span of 4 bases.

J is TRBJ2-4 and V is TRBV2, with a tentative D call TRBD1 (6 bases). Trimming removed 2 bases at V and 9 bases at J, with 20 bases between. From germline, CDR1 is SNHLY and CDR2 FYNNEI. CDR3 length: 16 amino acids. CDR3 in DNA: TGTGCCAGCAGTGAAAGAGTACAGGGTCTCCTATTCATTCAGTACTTC. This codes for CASSERVQGLLFIQYF.

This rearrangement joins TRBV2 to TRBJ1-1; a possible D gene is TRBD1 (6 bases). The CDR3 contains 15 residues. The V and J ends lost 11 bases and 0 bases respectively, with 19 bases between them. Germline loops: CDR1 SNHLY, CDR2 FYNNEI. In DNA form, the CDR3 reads TGTGCCCTCTCCCCCCAGGGGCCCTTGAACACTGAAGCTTTCTTT. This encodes CALSPQGPLNTEAFF.

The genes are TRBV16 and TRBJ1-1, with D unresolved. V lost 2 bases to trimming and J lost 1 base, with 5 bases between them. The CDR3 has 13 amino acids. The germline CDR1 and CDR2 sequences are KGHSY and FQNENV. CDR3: CASSQDQNTEAFF. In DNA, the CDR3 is TGTGCCAGCAGCCAAGACCAGAACACTGAAGCTTTCTTT.

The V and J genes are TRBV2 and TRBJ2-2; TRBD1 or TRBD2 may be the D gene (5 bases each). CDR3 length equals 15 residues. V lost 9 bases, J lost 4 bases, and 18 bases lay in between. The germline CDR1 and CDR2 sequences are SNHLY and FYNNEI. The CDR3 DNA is TGTGCCAGTCGGGATGTGCAGGGTCCCACCGGGGAGCTGTTTTTT. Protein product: CASRDVQGPTGELFF.